Many counts were recorded for the clone carrying this T cell receptor beta chain. Its antigen remains unidentified. The CDR3 is cut off 3 residues early in the read; its end comes from the germline J gene. Trimming shortened V by 4 bases and J by 5 bases, and 4 bases separated the two germline ends. The CDR3 has 11 residues. This sample stems from a study of T cell clonality in common variable immunodeficiency. Assay: immunoSEQ multiplex PCR; the TCRdb copy retains only in-frame clones and omits some. This sample carries more than 35,000 clones, none of them present only once. Findings and limits, study-wide: Reportedly, TCR beta sequences from common variable immunodeficiency showed fewer deletions and N-nucleotide insertions.

The rearrangement joins TRBV12-3 or TRBV12-4 to TRBJ2-3; D is undetermined. The origin of this receptor is a person between 18 and 69 years old in good health. The sequencing input was peripheral blood mononuclear cells. The part of the CDR3 DNA that was read is TGTGCCAGCAGTTCCAGAGATACG. Translated, it gives CASSSRDT. The full CDR3 protein reads CASSSRDTQYF.